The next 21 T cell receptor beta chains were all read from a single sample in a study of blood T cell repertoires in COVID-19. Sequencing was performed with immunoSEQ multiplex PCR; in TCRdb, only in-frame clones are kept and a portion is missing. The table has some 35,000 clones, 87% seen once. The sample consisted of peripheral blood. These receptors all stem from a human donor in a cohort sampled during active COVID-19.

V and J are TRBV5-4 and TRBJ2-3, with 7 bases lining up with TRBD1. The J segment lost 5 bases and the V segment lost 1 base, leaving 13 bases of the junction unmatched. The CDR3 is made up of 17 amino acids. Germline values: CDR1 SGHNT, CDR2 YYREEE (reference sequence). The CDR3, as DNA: TGTGCCAGCAGCTTGTTTGGGGCCAGGGGGTCAAAAGATACGCAGTATTTT. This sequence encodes CASSLFGARGSKDTQYF.

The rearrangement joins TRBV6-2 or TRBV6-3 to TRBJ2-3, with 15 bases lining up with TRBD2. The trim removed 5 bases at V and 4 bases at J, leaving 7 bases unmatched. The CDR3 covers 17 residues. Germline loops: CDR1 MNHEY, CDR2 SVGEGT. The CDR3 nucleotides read TGTGCCAGCAGTCCCCGGACTAGCGGGAGGGCCTCAGATACGCAGTATTTT. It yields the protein CASSPRTSGRASDTQYF.

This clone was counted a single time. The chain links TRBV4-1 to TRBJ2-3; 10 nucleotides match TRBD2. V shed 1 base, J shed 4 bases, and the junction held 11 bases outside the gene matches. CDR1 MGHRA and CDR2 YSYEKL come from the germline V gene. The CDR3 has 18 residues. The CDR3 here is CASSQGGRSGRMSDTQYF. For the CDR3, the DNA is TGCGCCAGCAGCCAAGGGGGGCGTAGCGGGAGGATGTCAGATACGCAGTATTTT.

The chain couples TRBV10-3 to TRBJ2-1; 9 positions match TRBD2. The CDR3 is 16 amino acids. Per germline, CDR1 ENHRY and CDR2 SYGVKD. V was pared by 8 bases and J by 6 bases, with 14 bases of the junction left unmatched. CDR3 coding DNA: TGTGCCATCTCGCGAGCCGGGACTAGCCTTATCAATGAGCAGTTCTTC. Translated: CAISRAGTSLINEQFF.

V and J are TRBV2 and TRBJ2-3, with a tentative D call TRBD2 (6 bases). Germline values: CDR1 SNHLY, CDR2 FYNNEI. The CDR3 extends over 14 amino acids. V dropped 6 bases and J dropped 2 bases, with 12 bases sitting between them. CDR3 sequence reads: CASSDGGSTDTQYF. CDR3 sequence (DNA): TGTGCCAGCAGCGATGGAGGGTCCACAGATACGCAGTATTTT.

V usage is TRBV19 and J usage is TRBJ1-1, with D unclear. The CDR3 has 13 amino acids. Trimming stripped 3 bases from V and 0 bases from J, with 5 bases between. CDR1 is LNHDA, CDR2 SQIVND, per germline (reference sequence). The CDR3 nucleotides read TGTGCCAGTAGTATCAGTTTGAACACTGAAGCTTTCTTT. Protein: CASSISLNTEAFF.

CDR3 in amino acids: CASSPRDDRGGDSPLHF. The CDR3 nucleotides read TGTGCCAGCAGCCCGAGGGACGACAGGGGAGGGGATTCACCCCTCCACTTT. The V and J genes are TRBV9 and TRBJ1-6, with 8 nucleotides matching TRBD1. The CDR3 extends over 17 amino acids. Germline trimming cut 4 bases from V and 8 bases from J; bases unmatched to any gene: 14. Germline loops: CDR1 SGDLS, CDR2 YYNGEE.

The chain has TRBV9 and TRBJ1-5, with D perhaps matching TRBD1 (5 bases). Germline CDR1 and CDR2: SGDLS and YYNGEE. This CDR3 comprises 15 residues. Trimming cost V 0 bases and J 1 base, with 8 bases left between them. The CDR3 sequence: CASSVEGQSNQPQHF. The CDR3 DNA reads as TGTGCCAGCAGCGTAGAGGGGCAGAGCAATCAGCCCCAGCATTTT.

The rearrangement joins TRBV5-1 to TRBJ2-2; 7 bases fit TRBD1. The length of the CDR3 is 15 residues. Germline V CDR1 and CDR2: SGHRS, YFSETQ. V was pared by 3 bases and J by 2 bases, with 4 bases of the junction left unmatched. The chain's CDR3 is CASSWGQPNTGELFF. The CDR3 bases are TGCGCCAGCAGCTGGGGACAGCCCAACACCGGGGAGCTGTTTTTT.

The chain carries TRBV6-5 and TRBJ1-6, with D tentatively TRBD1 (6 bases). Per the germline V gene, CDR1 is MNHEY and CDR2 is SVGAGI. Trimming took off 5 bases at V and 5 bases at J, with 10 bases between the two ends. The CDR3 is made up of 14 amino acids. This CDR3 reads CASSQDRNNSPLHF. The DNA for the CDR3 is TGTGCCAGCAGTCAGGACAGAAATAATTCACCCCTCCACTTT.

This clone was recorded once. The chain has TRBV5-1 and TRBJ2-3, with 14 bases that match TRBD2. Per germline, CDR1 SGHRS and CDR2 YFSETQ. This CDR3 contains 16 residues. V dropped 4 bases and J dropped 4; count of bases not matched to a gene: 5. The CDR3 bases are TGCGCCAGCAGCCCGTCGACTAGCGGGGGGGCAGATACGCAGTATTTT. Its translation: CASSPSTSGGADTQYF.

The CDR3 spells CASQPVGVNTEAFF. For the CDR3, the DNA is TGTGCCAGCCAACCAGTGGGAGTGAACACTGAAGCTTTCTTT. The genes are TRBV27 and TRBJ1-1; D is unclear. Germline assignment: CDR1 MNHEY and CDR2 SMNVEV (reference sequence). Trimming cost V 8 bases and J 0 bases, with 13 bases left between them. CDR3 length equals 14 residues.

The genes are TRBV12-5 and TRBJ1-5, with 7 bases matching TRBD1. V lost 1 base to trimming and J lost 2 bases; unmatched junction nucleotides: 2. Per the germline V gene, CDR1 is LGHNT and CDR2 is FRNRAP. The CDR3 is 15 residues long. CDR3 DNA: TGTGCTAGTGGTTTGGGCACAGGGGGCAATCAGCCCCAGCATTTT. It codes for CASGLGTGGNQPQHF.

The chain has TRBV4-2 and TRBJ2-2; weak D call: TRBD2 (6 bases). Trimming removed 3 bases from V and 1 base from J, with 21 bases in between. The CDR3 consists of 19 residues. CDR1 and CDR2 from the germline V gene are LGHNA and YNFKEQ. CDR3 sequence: CASSQDPEGRGLNTGELFF. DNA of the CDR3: TGTGCCAGCAGCCAGGATCCGGAGGGGCGGGGACTGAACACCGGGGAGCTGTTTTTT.

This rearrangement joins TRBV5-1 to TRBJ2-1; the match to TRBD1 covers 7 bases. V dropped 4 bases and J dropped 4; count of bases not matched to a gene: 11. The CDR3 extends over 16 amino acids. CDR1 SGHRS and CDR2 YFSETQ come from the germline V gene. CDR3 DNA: TGCGCCAGCAGCCCATCACCGGGACAGCCATACAATGAGCAGTTCTTC. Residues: CASSPSPGQPYNEQFF.

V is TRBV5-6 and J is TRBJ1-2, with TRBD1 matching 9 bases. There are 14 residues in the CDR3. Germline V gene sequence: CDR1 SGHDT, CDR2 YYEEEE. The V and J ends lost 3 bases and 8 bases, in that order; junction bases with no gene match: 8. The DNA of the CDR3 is TGTGCCAGCAGCTACCAACAGGGGGCGTACGGCTACACCTTC. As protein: CASSYQQGAYGYTF.

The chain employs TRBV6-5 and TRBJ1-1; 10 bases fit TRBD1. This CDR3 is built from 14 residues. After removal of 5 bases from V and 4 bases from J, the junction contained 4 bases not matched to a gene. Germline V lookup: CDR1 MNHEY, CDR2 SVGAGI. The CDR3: CASSRTGGITEAFF. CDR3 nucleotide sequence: TGTGCCAGCAGTCGGACAGGGGGTATCACTGAAGCTTTCTTT.

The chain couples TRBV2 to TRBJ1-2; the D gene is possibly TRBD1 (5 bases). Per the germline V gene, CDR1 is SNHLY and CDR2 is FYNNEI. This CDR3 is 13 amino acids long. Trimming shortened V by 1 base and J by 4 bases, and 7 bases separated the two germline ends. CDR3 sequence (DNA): TGTGCCAGCAGTGAAGGACAGCTCTATGGCTACACCTTC. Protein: CASSEGQLYGYTF.

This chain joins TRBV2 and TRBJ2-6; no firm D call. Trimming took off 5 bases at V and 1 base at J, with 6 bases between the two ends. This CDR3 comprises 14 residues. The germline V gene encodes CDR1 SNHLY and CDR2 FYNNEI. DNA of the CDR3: TGTGCCAGCAGTCTTCAGTCTGGGGCCAACGTCCTGACTTTC. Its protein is CASSLQSGANVLTF.

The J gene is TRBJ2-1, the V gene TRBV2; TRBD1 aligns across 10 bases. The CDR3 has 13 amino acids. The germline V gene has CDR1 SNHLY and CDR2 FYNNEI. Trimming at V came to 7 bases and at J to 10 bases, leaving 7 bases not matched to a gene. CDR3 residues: CASMRLGQGEQFF. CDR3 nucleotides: TGTGCCAGCATGCGGCTGGGACAGGGGGAGCAGTTCTTC.

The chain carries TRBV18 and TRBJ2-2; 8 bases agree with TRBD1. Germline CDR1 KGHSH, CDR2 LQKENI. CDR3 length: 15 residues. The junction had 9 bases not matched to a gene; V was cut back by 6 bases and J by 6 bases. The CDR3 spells CASSDFQGASGELFF. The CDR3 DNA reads TGTGCCAGCTCGGATTTTCAGGGGGCCTCCGGGGAGCTGTTTTTT.